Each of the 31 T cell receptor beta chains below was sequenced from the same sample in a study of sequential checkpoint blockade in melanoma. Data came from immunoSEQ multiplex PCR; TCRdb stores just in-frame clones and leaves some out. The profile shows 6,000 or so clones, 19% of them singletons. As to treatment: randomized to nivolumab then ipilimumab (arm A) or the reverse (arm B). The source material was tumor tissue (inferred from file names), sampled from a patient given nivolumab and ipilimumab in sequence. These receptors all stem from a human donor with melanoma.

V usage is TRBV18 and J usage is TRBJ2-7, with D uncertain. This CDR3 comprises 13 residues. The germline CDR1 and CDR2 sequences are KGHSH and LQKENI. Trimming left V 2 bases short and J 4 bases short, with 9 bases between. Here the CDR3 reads CASSPSSGYEQYF. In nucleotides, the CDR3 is TGTGCCAGCTCACCAAGTTCGGGTTACGAGCAGTACTTC.

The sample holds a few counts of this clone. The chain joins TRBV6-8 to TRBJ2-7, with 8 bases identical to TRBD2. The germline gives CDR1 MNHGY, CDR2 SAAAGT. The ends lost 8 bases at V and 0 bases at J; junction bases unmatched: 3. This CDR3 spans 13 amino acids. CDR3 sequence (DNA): TGTGCCAGCCAACTAGCGGACTCCTACGAGCAGTACTTC. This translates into CASQLADSYEQYF.

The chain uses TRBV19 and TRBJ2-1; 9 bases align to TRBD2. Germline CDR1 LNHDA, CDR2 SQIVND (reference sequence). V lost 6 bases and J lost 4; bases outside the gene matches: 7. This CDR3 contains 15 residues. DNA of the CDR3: TGTGCCAGTAGCCAAGTAGCGGGGGATTACAATGAGCAGTTCTTC. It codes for CASSQVAGDYNEQFF.

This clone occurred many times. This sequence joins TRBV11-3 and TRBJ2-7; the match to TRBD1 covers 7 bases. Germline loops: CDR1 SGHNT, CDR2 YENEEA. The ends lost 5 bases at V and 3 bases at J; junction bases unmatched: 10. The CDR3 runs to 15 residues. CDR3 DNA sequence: TGTGCCAGCAGCCGGGACAGACCCTCGGGCTACGAGCAGTACTTC. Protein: CASSRDRPSGYEQYF.

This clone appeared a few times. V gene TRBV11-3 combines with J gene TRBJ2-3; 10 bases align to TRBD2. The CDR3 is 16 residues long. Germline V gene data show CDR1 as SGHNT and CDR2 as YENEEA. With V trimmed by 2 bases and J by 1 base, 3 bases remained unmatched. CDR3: CASSLLAGVGTDTQYF. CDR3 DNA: TGTGCCAGCAGCTTACTAGCGGGAGTGGGCACAGATACGCAGTATTTT.

The CDR3 spells CAWSRGDTQYF. The CDR3 nucleotides are TGTGCCTGGAGTAGGGGAGATACGCAGTATTTT. The V and J genes are TRBV30 and TRBJ2-3, with a possible D match to TRBD1 (5 bases). The V end was cut by 2 bases, the J end by 5 bases, with 5 bases between. The germline V gene encodes CDR1 GTSNPN and CDR2 SVGIG (reference sequence). The CDR3 is made up of 11 amino acids.

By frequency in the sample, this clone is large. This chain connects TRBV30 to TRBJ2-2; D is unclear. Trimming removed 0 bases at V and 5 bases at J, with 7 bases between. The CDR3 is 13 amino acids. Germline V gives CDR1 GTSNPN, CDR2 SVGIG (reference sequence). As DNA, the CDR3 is TGTGCCTGGAGTGTTGTCGTAACCGGGGAGCTGTTTTTT. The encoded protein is CAWSVVVTGELFF.

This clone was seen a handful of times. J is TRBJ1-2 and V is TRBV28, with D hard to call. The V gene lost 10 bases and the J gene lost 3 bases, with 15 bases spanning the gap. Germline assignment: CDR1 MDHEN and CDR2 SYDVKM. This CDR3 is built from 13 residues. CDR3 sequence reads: CATPSEGYYGYTF. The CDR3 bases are TGTGCCACCCCCTCAGAGGGCTACTATGGCTACACCTTC.

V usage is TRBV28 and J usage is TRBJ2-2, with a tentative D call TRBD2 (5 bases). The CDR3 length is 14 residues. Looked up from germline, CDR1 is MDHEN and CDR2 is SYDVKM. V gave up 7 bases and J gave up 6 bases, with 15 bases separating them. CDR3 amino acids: CASTLLGWSGELFF. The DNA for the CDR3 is TGTGCCAGCACTCTACTAGGCTGGTCCGGGGAGCTGTTTTTT. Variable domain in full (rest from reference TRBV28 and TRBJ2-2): DVKVTQSSRYLVKRTGEKVFLECVQDMDHENMFWYRQDPGLGLRLIYFSYDVKMKEKGDIPEGYSVSREKKERFSLILESASTNQTSMYLCASTLLGWSGELFFGEGSRLTVL.

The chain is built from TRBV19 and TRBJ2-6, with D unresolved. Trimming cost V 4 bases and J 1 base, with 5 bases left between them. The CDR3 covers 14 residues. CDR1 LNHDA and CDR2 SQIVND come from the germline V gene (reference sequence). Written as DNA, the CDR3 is TGTGCCAGTAGTAAAGTTTCTGGGGCCAACGTCCTGACTTTC. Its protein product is CASSKVSGANVLTF.

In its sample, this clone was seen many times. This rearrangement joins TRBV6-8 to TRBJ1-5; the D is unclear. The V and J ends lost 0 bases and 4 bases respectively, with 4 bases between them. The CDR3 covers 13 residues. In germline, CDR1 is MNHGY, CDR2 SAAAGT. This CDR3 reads CASSYSRNQPQHF. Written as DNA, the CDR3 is TGTGCCAGCAGTTACTCGAGAAATCAGCCCCAGCATTTT.

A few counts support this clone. CDR3 bases: TGTGCCAGCAGTTACGACAGGACCTATGGCTACACCTTC. Amino acids: CASSYDRTYGYTF. V and J are TRBV6-8 and TRBJ1-2, with D tentatively TRBD1 (6 bases). Germline values: CDR1 MNHGY, CDR2 SAAAGT. This CDR3 spans 13 amino acids. Trimming took 2 bases from V and 4 from J, leaving 8 bases between them.

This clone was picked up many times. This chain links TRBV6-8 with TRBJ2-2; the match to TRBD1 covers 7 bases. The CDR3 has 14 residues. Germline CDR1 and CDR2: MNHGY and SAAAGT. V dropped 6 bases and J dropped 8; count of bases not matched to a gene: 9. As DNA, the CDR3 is TGTGCCAGCAGCCCTGGGACAGAAGGTGGGGAGCTGTTTTTT. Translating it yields CASSPGTEGGELFF.

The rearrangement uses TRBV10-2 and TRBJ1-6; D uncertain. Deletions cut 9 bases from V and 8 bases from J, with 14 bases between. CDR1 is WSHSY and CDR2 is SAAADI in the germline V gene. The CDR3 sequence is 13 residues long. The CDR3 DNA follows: TGCGCCAGTTGTTTTGGAGTTGATTCACCCCTCCACTTT. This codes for CASCFGVDSPLHF.

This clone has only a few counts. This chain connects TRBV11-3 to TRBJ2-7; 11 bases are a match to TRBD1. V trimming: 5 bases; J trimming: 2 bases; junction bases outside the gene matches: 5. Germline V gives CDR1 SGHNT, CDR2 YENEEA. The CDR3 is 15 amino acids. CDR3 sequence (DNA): TGTGCCAGCAGCCCTGCGGGACAGGGGGCCTACGAGCAGTACTTC. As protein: CASSPAGQGAYEQYF.

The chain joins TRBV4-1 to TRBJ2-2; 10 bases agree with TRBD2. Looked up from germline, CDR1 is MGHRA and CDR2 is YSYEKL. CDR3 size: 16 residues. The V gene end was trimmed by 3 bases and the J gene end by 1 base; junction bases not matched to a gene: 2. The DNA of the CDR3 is TGCGCCAGCAGCCATGGACTAGCGGTGAACACCGGGGAGCTGTTTTTT. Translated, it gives CASSHGLAVNTGELFF.

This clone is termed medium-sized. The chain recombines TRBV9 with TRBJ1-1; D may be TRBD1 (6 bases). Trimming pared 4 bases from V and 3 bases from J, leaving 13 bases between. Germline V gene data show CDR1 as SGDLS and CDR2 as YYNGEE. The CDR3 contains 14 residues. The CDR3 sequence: CASSQQGIDTEAFF. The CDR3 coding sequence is TGTGCCAGCAGCCAACAGGGTATCGACACTGAAGCTTTCTTT.

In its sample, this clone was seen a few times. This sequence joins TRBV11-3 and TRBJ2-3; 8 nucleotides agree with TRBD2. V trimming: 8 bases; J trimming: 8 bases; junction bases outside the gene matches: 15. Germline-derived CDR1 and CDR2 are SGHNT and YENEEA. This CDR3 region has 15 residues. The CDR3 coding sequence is TGTGCCAGCCAAGAGGGGGGACTAGATTCGGGTACGCAGTATTTT. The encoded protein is CASQEGGLDSGTQYF.

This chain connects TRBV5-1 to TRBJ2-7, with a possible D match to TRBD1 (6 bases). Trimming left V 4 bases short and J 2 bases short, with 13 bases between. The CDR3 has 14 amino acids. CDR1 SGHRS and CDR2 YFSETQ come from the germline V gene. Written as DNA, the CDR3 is TGCGCCAGCAGCAAGGGACAATTAGCCTACGAGCAGTACTTC. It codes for CASSKGQLAYEQYF.

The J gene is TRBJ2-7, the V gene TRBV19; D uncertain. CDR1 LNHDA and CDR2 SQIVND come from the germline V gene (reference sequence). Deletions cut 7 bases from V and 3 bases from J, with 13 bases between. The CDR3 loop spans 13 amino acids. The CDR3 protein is CASIRRAFYEQYF. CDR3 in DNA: TGTGCCAGTATACGCCGGGCCTTCTACGAGCAGTACTTC.

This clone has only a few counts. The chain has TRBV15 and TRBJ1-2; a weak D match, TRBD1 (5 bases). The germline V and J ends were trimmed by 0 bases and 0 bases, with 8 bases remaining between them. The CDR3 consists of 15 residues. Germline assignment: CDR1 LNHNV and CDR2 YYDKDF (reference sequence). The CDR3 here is CATSRERGANYGYTF. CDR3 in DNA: TGTGCCACCAGCAGAGAGAGGGGCGCTAACTATGGCTACACCTTC.

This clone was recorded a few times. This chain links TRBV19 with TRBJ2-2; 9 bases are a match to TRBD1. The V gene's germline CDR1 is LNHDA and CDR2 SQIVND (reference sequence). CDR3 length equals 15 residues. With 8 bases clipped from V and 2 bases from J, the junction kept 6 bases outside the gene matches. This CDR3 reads CASRTGGPNTGELFF. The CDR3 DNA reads TGTGCCAGTCGAACAGGGGGCCCAAACACCGGGGAGCTGTTTTTT.

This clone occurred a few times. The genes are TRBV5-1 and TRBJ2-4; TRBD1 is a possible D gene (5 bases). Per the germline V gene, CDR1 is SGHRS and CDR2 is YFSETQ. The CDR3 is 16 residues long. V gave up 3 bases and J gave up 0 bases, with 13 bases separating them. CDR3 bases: TGCGCCAGCAGCTCAGGGCTTAACCTAGCCAAAAACATTCAGTACTTC. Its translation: CASSSGLNLAKNIQYF.

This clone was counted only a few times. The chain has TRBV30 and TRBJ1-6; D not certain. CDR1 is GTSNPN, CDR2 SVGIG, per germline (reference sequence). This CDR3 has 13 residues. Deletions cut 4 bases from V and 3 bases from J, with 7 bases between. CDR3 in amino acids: CAWKGGYNSPLHF. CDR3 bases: TGTGCCTGGAAGGGCGGCTATAATTCACCCCTCCACTTT.

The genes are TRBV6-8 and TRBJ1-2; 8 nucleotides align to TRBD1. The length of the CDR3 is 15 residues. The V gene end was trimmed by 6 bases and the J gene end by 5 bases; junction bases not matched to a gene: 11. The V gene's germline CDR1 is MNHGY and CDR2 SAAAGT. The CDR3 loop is CASRNLQGAGYGYTF. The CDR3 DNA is TGTGCCAGCAGGAACCTCCAGGGGGCCGGGTATGGCTACACCTTC.

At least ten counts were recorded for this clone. CDR3 amino acids: CASTPGGQGEETQYF. In nucleotides, the CDR3 is TGTGCCAGCACCCCAGGGGGACAGGGAGAAGAGACCCAGTACTTC. V gene TRBV6-8 combines with J gene TRBJ2-5; 9 bases align to TRBD1. V shed 7 bases and J 3 bases; nucleotides not matched to a gene: 9. CDR3 size: 15 residues. From germline, CDR1 is MNHGY and CDR2 SAAAGT.

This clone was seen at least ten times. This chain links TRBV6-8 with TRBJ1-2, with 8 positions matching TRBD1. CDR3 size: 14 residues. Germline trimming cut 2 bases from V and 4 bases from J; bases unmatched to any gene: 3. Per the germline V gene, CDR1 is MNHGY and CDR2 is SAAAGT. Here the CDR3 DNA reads TGTGCCAGCAGTTACGACGGGACAGGCTATGGCTACACCTTC. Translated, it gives CASSYDGTGYGYTF.

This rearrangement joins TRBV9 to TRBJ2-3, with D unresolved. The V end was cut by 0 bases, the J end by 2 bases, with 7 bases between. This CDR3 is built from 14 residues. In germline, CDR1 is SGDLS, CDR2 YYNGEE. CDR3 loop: CASSVVWNTDTQYF. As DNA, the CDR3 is TGTGCCAGCAGCGTAGTATGGAACACAGATACGCAGTATTTT.

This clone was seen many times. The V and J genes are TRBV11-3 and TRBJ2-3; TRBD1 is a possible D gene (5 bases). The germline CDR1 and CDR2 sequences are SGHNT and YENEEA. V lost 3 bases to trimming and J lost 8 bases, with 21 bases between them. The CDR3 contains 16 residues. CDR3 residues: CASSFSPTGPGRTQYF. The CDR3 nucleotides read TGTGCCAGCAGCTTCTCCCCCACAGGCCCTGGCCGTACGCAGTATTTT. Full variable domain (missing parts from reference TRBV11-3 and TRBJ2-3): EAGVVQSPRYKIIEKKQPVAFWCNPISGHNTLYWYLQNLGQGPELLIRYENEEAVDDSQLPKDRFSAERLKGVDSTLKIQPAELGDSAVYLCASSFSPTGPGRTQYFGPGTRLTVL.

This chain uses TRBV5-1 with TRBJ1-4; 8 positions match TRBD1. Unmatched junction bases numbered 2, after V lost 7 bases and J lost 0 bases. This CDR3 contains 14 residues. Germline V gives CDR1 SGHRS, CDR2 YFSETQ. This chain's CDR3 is CASGTGSTNEKLFF. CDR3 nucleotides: TGCGCCAGCGGGACAGGCTCAACTAATGAAAAACTGTTTTTT.

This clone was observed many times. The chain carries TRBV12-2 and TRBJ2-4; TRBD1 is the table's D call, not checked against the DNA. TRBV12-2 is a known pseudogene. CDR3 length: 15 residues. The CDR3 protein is CAIQTGNLAKNIQYF. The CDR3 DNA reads TGTGCCATACAGACAGGGAACCTAGCCAAAAACATTCAGTACTTC.